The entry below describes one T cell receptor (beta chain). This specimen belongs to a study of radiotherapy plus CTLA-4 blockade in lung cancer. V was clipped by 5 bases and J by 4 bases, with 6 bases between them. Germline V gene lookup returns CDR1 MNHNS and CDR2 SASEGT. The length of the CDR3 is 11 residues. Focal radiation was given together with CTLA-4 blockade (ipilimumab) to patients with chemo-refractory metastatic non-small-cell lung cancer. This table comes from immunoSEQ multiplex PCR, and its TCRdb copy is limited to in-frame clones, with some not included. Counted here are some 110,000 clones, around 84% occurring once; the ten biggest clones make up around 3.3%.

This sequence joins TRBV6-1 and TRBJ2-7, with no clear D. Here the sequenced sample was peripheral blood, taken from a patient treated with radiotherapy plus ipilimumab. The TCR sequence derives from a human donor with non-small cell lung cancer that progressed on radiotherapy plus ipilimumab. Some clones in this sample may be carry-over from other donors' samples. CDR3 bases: TGTGCCAGCAGTCCCAGGTACGAGCAGTACTTC. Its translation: CASSPRYEQYF.